This T cell receptor (beta chain) was documented in a study of early T cells in non-severe SARS-CoV-2 infection. Overall study context: The authors sequenced bulk RNA from unsorted whole blood, leaving chains unpaired.

Findings of the study overall: VDJdb-based annotation leaned toward anti-spike CD8 responses and missed private and CD4 specificities.

The CDR3 runs 13 residues. V was trimmed by 0 bases and J by 8 bases, leaving 10 bases between them. CDR1 ENHRY and CDR2 SYGVKD come from the germline V gene. This clonotype was counted ten times or more. Its antigen is unknown. TCRdb used MiXCR to reprocess the 5' RACE reads, holding one entry per CDR3 protein. The sample has about 56,000 distinct CDR3 sequences, 8% to 11% seen once; the top ten hold roughly 6%. The TCR originated in an adult who was a healthcare worker with PCR-confirmed SARS-CoV-2 infection or an uninfected control (not recorded which). The chain carries TRBV10-3 and TRBJ1-2; D not resolved. The sequenced sample was whole blood. The CDR3, as DNA: TGTGCCATCAGTGAGTCCCGGGCGGTAGGCTACACCTTC. Translating gives CAISESRAVGYTF.